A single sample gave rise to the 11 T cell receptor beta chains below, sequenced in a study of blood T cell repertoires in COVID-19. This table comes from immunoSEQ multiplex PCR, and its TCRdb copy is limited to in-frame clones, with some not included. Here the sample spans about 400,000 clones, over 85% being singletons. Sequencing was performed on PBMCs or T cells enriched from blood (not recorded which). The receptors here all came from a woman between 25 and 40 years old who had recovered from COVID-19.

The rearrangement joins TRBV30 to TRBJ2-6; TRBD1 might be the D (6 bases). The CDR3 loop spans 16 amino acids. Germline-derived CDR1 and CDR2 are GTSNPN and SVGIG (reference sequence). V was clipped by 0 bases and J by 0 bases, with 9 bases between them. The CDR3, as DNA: TGTGCCTGGAGTGTACGAGGGGGCTCTGGGGCCAACGTCCTGACTTTC. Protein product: CAWSVRGGSGANVLTF.

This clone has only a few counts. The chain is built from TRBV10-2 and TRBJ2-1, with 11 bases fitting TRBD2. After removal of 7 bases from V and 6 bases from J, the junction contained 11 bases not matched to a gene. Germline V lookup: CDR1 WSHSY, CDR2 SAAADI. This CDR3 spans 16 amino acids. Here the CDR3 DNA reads TGCGCCAGCATGGGGACTAGCGGAGGGGACTCCAATGAGCAGTTCTTC. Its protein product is CASMGTSGGDSNEQFF.

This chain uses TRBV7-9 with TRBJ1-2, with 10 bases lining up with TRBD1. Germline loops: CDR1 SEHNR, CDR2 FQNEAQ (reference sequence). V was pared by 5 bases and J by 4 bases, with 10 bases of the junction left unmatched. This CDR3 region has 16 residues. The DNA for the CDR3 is TGTGCCAGCAGCCCCCGGGACAGGGGAGGAGGCTATGGCTACACCTTC. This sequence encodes CASSPRDRGGGYGYTF. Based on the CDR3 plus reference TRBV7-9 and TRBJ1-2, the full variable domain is DTGVSQNPRHKITKRGQNVTFRCDPISEHNRLYWYRQTLGQGPEFLTYFQNEAQLEKSRLLSDRFSAERPKGSFSTLEIQRTEQGDSAMYLCASSPRDRGGGYGYTFGSGTRLTVV.

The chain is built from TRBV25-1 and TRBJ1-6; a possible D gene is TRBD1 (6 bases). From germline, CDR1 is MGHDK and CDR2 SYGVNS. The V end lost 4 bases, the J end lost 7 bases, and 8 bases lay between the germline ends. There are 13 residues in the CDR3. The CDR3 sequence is CASSGTGNSPLHF. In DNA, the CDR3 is TGTGCCAGCAGTGGAACAGGGAATTCACCCCTCCACTTT.

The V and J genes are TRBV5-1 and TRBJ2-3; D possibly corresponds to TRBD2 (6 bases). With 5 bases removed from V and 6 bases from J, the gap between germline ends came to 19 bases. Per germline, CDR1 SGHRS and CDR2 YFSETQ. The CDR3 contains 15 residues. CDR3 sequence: CASRLAPRLVDTQYF. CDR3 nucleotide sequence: TGCGCCAGCAGGCTGGCTCCACGACTAGTTGATACGCAGTATTTT.

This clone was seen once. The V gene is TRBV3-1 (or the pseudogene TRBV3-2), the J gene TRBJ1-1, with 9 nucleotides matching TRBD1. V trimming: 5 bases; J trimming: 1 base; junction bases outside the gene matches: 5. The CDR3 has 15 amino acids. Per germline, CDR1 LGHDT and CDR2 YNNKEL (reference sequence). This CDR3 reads CASSYWDRANTEAFF. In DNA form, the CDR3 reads TGTGCCAGCAGCTATTGGGACAGGGCGAACACTGAAGCTTTCTTT.

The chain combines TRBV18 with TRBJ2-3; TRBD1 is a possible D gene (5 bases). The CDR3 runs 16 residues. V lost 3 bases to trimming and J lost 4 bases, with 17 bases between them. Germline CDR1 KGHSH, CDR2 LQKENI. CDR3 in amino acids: CASSPRASQGADTQYF. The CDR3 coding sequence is TGTGCCAGCTCACCTCGGGCATCCCAAGGGGCAGATACGCAGTATTTT.

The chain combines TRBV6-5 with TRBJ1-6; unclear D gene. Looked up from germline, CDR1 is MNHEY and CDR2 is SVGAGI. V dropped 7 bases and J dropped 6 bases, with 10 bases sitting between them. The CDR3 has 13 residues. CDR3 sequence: CASTADFNSPLHF. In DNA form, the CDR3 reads TGTGCCAGCACAGCAGACTTTAATTCACCCCTCCACTTT.

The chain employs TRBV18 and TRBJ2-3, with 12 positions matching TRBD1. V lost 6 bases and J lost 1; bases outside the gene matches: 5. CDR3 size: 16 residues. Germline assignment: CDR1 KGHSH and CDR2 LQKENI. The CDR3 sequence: CASSRGTGGGTDTQYF. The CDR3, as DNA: TGTGCCAGCTCCCGAGGGACAGGGGGCGGCACAGATACGCAGTATTTT. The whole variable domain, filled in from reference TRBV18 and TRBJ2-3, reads NAGVMQNPRHLVRRRGQEARLRCSPMKGHSHVYWYRQLPEEGLKFMVYLQKENIIDESGMPKERFSAEFPKEGPSILRIQQVVRGDSAAYFCASSRGTGGGTDTQYFGPGTRLTVL.

In DNA form, the CDR3 reads TGTGCCAGCAGCCAACGCCGGGGAGATAATTCACCCCTCCACTTT. Translating it yields CASSQRRGDNSPLHF. The rearrangement joins TRBV3-1 (or the pseudogene TRBV3-2) to TRBJ1-6; unclear D gene. V lost 2 bases to trimming and J lost 5 bases, with 10 bases between them. This CDR3 is 15 amino acids long. CDR1 and CDR2 (germline): LGHDT, YNNKEL (reference sequence).

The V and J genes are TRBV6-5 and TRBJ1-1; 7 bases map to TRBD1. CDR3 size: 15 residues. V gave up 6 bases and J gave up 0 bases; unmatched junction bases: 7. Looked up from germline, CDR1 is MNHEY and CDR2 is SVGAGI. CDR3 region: CASRTRQGLNTEAFF. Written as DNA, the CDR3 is TGTGCCAGCAGAACTAGACAGGGCTTGAACACTGAAGCTTTCTTT.